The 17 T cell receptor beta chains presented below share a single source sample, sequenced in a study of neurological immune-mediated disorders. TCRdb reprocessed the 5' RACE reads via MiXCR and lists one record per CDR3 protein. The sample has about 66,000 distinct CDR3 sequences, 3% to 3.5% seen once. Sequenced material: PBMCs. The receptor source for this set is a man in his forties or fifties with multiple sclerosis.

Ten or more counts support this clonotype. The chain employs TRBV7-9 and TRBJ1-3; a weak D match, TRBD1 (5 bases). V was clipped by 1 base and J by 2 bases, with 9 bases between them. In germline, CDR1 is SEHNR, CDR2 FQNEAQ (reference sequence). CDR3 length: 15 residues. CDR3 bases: TGTGCCAGCAGCTTAGGAACGGGACCTGGAAACACCATATATTTT. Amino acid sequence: CASSLGTGPGNTIYF.

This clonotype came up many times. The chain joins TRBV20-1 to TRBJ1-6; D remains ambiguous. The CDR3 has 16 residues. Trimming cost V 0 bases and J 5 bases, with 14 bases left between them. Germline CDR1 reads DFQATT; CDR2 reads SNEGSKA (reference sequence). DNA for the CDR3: TGCAGTGCTAGAGATGCTCAGCTACGAGATAATTCACCCCTCCACTTT. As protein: CSARDAQLRDNSPLHF.

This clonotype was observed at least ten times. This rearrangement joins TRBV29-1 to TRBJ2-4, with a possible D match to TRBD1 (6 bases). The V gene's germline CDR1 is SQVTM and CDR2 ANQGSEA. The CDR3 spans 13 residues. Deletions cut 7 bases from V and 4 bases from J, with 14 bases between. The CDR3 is CSAGQISKNIQYF. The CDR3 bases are TGCAGCGCCGGACAGATCTCTAAAAACATTCAGTACTTC.

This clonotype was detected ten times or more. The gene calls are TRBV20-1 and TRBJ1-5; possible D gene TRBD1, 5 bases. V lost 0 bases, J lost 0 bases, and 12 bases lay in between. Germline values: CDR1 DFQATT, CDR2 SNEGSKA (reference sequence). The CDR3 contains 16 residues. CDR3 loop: CSARDRETYSNQPQHF. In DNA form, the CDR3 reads TGCAGTGCTAGAGACAGGGAAACCTATAGCAATCAGCCCCAGCATTTT.

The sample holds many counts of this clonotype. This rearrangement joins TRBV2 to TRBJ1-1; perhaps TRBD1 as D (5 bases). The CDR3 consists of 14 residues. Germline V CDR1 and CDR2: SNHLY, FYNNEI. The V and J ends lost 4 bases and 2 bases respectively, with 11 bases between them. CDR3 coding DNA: TGTGCCAGCAGTGTGGGGGGGGTTAACACTGAAGCTTTCTTT. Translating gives CASSVGGVNTEAFF.

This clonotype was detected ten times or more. CDR3 sequence reads: CASSRQGQPQHF. The CDR3 DNA sequence: TGTGCCAGCAGCCGCCAGGGGCAGCCCCAGCATTTT. The chain has TRBV7-8 and TRBJ1-5, with D perhaps matching TRBD1 (6 bases). The CDR3 runs 12 residues. V lost 5 bases to trimming and J lost 7 bases, with 9 bases between them. The V gene's germline CDR1 is SGHVS and CDR2 FQNEAQ.

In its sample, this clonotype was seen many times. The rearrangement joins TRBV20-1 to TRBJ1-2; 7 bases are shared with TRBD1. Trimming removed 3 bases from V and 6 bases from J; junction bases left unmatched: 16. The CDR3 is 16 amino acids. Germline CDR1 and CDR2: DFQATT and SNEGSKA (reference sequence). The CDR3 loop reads CSARSSQGGDKNGYTF. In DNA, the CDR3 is TGCAGTGCTAGGTCCAGCCAGGGGGGGGACAAAAATGGCTACACCTTC.

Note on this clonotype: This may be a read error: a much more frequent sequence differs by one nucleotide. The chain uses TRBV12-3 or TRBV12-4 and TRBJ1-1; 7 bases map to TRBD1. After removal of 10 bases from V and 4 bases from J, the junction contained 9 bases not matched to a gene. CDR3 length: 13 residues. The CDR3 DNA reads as TGTGCCAACCGGGACAGACTAGGCACTGAAGCTTTCTTT. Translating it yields CANRDRLGTEAFF.

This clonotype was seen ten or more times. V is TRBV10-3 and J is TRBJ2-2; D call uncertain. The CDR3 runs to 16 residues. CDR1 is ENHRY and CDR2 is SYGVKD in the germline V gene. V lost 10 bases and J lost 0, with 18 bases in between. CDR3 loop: CATRRRSGTNTGELFF. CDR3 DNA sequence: TGTGCCACCCGTCGACGATCGGGTACGAACACCGGGGAGCTGTTTTTT.

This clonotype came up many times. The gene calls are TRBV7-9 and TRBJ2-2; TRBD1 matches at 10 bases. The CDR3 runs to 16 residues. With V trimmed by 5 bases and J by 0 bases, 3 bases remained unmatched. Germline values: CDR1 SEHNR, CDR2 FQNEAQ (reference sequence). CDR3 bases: TGTGCCAGCAGCACAGGACAGGGGGCGAACACCGGGGAGCTGTTTTTT. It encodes CASSTGQGANTGELFF.

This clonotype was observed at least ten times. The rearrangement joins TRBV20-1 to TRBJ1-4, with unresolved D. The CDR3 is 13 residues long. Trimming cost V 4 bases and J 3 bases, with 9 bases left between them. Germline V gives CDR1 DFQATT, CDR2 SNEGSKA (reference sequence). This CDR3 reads CSATERANEKLFF. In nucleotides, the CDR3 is TGCAGTGCTACCGAGCGGGCTAATGAAAAACTGTTTTTT.

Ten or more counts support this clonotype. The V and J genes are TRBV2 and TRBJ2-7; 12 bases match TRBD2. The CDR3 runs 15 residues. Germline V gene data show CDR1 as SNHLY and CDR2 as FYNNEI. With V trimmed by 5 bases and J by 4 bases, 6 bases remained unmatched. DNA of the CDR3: TGTGCCAGCAGTCTGACTAGCGGGAGTGGGTACGAGCAGTACTTC. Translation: CASSLTSGSGYEQYF.

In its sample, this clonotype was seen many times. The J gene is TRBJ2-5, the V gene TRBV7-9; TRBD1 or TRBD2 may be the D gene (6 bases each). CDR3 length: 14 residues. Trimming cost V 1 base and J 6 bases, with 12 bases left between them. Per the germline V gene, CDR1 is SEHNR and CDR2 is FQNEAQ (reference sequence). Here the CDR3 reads CASSLGGAVKTQYF. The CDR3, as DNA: TGTGCCAGCAGCTTAGGGGGGGCGGTAAAGACCCAGTACTTC. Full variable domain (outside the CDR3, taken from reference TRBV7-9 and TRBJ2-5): DTGVSQNPRHKITKRGQNVTFRCDPISEHNRLYWYRQTLGQGPEFLTYFQNEAQLEKSRLLSDRFSAERPKGSFSTLEIQRTEQGDSAMYLCASSLGGAVKTQYFGPGTRLLVL.

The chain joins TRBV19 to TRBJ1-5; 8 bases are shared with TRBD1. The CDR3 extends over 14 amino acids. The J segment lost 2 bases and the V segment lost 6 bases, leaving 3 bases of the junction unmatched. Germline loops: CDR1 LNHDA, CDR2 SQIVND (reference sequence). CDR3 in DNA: TGTGCCAGTAGGGACAGGGAGGGCAATCAGCCCCAGCATTTT. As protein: CASRDREGNQPQHF.

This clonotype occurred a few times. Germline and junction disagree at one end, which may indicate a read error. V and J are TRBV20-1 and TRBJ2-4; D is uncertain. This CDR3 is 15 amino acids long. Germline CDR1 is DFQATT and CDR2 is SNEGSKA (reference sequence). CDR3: CSAPQVESFKKIQYF. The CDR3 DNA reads TGCAGTGCTCCGCAGGTGGAGTCTTTCAAAAAAATTCAGTACTTC.

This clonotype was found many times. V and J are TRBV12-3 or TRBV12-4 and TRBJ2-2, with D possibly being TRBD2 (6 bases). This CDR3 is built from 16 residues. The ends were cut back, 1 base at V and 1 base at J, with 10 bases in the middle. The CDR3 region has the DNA TGTGCCAGCAGTTTAGGGCGGGATAAGAACACCGGGGAGCTGTTTTTT. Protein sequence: CASSLGRDKNTGELFF.

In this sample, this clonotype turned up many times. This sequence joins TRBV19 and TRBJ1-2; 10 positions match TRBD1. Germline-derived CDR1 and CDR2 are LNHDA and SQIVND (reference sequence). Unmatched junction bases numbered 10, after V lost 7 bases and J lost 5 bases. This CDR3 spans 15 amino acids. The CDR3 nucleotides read TGTGCCAGTACTGATGACAGGGGGCGAGGGTATGGCTACACCTTC. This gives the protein CASTDDRGRGYGYTF.